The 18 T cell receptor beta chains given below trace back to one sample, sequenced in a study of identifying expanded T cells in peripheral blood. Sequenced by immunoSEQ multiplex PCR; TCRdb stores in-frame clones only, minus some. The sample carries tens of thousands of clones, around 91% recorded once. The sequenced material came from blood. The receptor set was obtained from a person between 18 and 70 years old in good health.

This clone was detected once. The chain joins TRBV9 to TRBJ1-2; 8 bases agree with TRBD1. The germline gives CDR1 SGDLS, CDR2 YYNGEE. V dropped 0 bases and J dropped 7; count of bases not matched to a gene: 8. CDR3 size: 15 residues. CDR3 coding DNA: TGTGCCAGCAGCGTAGTTGGGACAGGATATCGTGGCTACACCTTC. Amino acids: CASSVVGTGYRGYTF.

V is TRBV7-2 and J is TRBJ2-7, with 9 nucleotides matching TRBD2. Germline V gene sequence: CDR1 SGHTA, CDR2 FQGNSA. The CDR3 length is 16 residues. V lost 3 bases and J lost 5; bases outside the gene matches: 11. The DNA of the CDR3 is TGTGCCAGCAGCTTCGAAGGCAAGCGGGAGGTTAACGAGCAGTACTTC. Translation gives CASSFEGKREVNEQYF.

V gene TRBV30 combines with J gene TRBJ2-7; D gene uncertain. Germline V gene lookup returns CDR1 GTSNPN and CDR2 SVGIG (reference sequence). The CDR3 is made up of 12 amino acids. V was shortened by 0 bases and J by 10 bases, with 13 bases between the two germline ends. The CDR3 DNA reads TGTGCCTGGAGTGTACTGGGATACAACCAGTACTTC. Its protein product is CAWSVLGYNQYF.

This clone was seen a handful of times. CDR3 bases: TGTGCCAGCAGCTTAGGACCGGGGCACTCCTACGAGCAGTACTTC. As protein: CASSLGPGHSYEQYF. V and J are TRBV11-2 and TRBJ2-7, with D perhaps being TRBD1 or TRBD2 (5 bases each). Germline V lookup: CDR1 SGHAT, CDR2 FQNNGV. With 1 base removed from V and 0 bases from J, the gap between germline ends came to 10 bases. This CDR3 contains 15 residues.

The CDR3 here is CASSWRKTGKLGYTF. The CDR3 nucleotides read TGTGCCAGTTCGTGGCGGAAGACAGGGAAACTGGGCTACACCTTC. The V and J genes are TRBV19 and TRBJ1-2; TRBD1 matches 7 bases. The CDR3 consists of 15 residues. V gave up 8 bases and J gave up 8 bases; unmatched junction bases: 17. Germline V lookup: CDR1 LNHDA, CDR2 SQIVND (reference sequence).

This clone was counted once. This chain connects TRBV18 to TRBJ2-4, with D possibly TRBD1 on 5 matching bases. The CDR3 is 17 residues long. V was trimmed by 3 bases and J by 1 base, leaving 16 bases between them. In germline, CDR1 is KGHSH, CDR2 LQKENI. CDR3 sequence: CASSPDRQSPAKNIQYF. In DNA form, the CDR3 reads TGTGCCAGCTCACCCGATAGACAGTCCCCCGCCAAAAACATTCAGTACTTC.

The DNA for the CDR3 is TGTGCCAGCAGTTTGGCGGGACTAGCGGGAGTTAGTGAGCAGTTCTTC. Translating it yields CASSLAGLAGVSEQFF. The chain uses TRBV28 and TRBJ2-1; 14 positions match TRBD2. CDR1 and CDR2 (germline): MDHEN, SYDVKM. The CDR3 extends over 16 amino acids. After removal of 3 bases from V and 9 bases from J, the junction contained 7 bases not matched to a gene.

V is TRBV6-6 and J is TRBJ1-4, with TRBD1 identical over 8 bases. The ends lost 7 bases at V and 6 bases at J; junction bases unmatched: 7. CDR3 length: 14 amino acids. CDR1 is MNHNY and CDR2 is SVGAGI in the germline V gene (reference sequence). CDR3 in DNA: TGTGCCAGCACTCACGGGGACAGGCATGAAAAACTGTTTTTT. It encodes CASTHGDRHEKLFF.

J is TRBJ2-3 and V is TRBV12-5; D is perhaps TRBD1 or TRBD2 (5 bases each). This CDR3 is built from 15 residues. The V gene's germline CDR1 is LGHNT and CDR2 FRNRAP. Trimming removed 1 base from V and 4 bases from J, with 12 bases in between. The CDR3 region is CASGLGGIGADTQYF. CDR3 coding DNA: TGTGCTAGTGGTTTGGGGGGGATTGGCGCAGATACGCAGTATTTT.

The CDR3 reads CASSSTGGAAEKLFF. CDR3 DNA: TGCGCCAGCAGTTCCACAGGGGGGGCGGCTGAAAAACTGTTTTTT. The chain combines TRBV5-1 with TRBJ1-4, with TRBD1 matching over 8 bases. This CDR3 is built from 15 residues. Germline-derived CDR1 and CDR2 are SGHRS and YFSETQ. Unmatched junction bases numbered 10, after V lost 5 bases and J lost 7 bases.

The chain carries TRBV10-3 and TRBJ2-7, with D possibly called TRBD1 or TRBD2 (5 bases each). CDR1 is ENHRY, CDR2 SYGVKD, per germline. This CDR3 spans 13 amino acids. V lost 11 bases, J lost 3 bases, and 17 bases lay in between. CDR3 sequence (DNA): TGTGCCGTGGACGGGGACGGTATCTACGAGCAGTACTTC. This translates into CAVDGDGIYEQYF.

The CDR3 nucleotides are TGTGCCAGCAGCTTAGAAACCGGACCCGAGCAGTACTTC. Its translation is CASSLETGPEQYF. This sequence joins TRBV11-2 and TRBJ2-7; D call uncertain. Trimming took 0 bases from V and 6 from J, leaving 9 bases between them. CDR1 SGHAT and CDR2 FQNNGV come from the germline V gene. The CDR3 totals 13 residues.

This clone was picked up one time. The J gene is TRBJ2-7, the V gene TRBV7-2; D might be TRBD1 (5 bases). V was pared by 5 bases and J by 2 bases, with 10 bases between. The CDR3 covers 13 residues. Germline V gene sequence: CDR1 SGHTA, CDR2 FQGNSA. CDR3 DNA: TGTGCCAGCAGCAATACAGGAACCTACGAGCAGTACTTC. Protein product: CASSNTGTYEQYF.

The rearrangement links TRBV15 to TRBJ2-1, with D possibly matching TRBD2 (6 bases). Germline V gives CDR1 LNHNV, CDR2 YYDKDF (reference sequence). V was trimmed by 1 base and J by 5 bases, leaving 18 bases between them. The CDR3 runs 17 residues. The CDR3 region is CATSRGGSGARNNEQFF. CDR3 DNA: TGTGCCACCAGCAGAGGTGGTAGCGGAGCCCGGAACAATGAGCAGTTCTTC. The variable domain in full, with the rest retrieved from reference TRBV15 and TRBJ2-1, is DAMVIQNPRYQVTQFGKPVTLSCSQTLNHNVMYWYQQKSSQAPKLLFHYYDKDFNNEADTPDNFQSRRPNTSFCFLDIRSPGLGDTAMYLCATSRGGSGARNNEQFFGPGTRLTVL.

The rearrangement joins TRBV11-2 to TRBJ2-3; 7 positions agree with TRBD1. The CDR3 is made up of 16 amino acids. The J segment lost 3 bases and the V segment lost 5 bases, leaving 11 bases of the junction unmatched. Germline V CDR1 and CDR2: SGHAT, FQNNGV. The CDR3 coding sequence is TGTGCCAGCAGCGTGTTCCGGGACAGCCCAACAGATACGCAGTATTTT. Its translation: CASSVFRDSPTDTQYF.

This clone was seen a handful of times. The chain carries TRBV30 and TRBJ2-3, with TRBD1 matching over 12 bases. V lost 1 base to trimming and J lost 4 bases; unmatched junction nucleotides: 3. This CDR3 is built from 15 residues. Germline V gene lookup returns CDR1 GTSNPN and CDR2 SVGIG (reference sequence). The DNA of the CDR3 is TGTGCCTGGAGTGCCGGGACAGGGGGCGCAGATACGCAGTATTTT. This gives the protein CAWSAGTGGADTQYF.

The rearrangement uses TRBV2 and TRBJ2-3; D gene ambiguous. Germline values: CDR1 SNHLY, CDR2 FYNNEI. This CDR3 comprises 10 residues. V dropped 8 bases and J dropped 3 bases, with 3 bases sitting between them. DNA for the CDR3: TGTGCCAGCTCAACAGATACGCAGTATTTT. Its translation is CASSTDTQYF.

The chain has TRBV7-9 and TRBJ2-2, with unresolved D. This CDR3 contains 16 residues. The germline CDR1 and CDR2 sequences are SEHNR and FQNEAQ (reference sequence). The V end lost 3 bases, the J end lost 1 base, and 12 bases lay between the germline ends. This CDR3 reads CASSFGLAENTGELFF. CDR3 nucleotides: TGTGCCAGCAGCTTCGGTCTGGCGGAGAACACCGGGGAGCTGTTTTTT.